One sample yielded the 12 T cell receptor beta chains listed below, sequenced in a study of blood T cell repertoires in COVID-19. The data were produced by immunoSEQ multiplex PCR, yet TCRdb's version contains in-frame clones alone and is incomplete. Among roughly 130,000 clones listed, about 92% were seen once. The sample was peripheral blood. The receptors derive from a man between 50 and 59 years old with active COVID-19.

The sample holds a few counts of this clone. The chain couples TRBV14 to TRBJ2-3; 8 positions agree with TRBD2. Germline-derived CDR1 and CDR2 are SGHDN and FVKESK. The CDR3 has 16 amino acids. J lost 5 bases, V lost 0 bases, and 7 bases had no gene match. The CDR3 sequence is CASSQDGLAGLDTQYF. In DNA, the CDR3 is TGTGCCAGCAGCCAAGATGGGCTAGCGGGTCTAGATACGCAGTATTTT.

The chain is built from TRBV6-1 and TRBJ2-2; 7 nucleotides align to TRBD1. With V trimmed by 4 bases and J by 0 bases, 8 bases remained unmatched. Germline CDR1 and CDR2: MNHNS and SASEGT. The CDR3 covers 17 residues. This CDR3 reads CASSARPGQSNTGELFF. The CDR3 DNA reads TGTGCCAGCAGTGCCCGTCCGGGACAGTCGAACACCGGGGAGCTGTTTTTT.

The count of this clone is one. This chain connects TRBV25-1 to TRBJ1-1; D ambiguous. CDR3 length equals 13 residues. Germline V gives CDR1 MGHDK, CDR2 SYGVNS. Trimming pared 10 bases from V and 1 base from J, leaving 13 bases between. Here the CDR3 reads CATSAGQNTEAFF. In DNA form, the CDR3 reads TGTGCCACCTCTGCAGGCCAGAACACTGAAGCTTTCTTT.

The chain uses TRBV5-1 and TRBJ2-7; 7 positions agree with TRBD2. Per the germline V gene, CDR1 is SGHRS and CDR2 is YFSETQ. The V and J ends lost 0 bases and 6 bases, in that order; junction bases with no gene match: 9. The CDR3 is 15 residues long. CDR3 sequence: CASSLESSGKGEQYV. CDR3 coding DNA: TGCGCCAGCAGCTTGGAATCTAGCGGCAAAGGCGAGCAGTACGTC.

This sequence joins TRBV19 and TRBJ1-5, with D unresolved. CDR1 and CDR2 from the germline V gene are LNHDA and SQIVND (reference sequence). Trimming cost V 6 bases and J 0 bases, with 15 bases left between them. The CDR3 has 16 amino acids. The CDR3 region has the DNA TGTGCCAGTAGGTTCGGTTCTCCCGATAGCAATCAGCCCCAGCATTTT. Translated, it gives CASRFGSPDSNQPQHF. Together with reference TRBV19 and TRBJ1-5, the CDR3 gives the full variable domain: DGGITQSPKYLFRKEGQNVTLSCEQNLNHDAMYWYRQDPGQGLRLIYYSQIVNDFQKGDIAEGYSVSREKKESFPLTVTSAQKNPTAFYLCASRFGSPDSNQPQHFGDGTRLSIL.

The rearrangement uses TRBV5-4 and TRBJ2-1; TRBD1 matches at 11 bases. The CDR3 totals 15 residues. Unmatched junction bases numbered 7, after V lost 6 bases and J lost 5 bases. From germline, CDR1 is SGHNT and CDR2 YYREEE (reference sequence). The CDR3 spells CASNLGQGGNNEQFF. Written as DNA, the CDR3 is TGTGCCAGCAACCTGGGACAGGGGGGGAACAATGAGCAGTTCTTC.

The V call is TRBV9, the J call TRBJ2-3; D perhaps matches TRBD2 (6 bases). V lost 2 bases and J 2 bases, leaving 15 bases between the germline ends. The CDR3 extends over 16 amino acids. CDR1 and CDR2 (germline): SGDLS, YYNGEE. The chain's CDR3 is CASSVTSIKSTDTQYF. In nucleotides, the CDR3 is TGTGCCAGCAGCGTTACTAGCATTAAGTCCACAGATACGCAGTATTTT.

This sequence joins TRBV9 and TRBJ1-3; possibly TRBD1 for D (5 bases). In germline, CDR1 is SGDLS, CDR2 YYNGEE. Between the trimmed V and J ends, which lost 4 bases and 2 bases, there was a span of 16 bases. The CDR3 loop spans 16 amino acids. The CDR3 region is CASSPQTRATGNTIYF. CDR3 nucleotide sequence: TGTGCCAGCAGCCCTCAAACCAGGGCCACTGGAAACACCATATATTTT.

This rearrangement joins TRBV27 to TRBJ1-1; D is perhaps TRBD1 (6 bases). V was trimmed by 4 bases and J by 4 bases, leaving 13 bases between them. This CDR3 comprises 14 residues. Germline assignment: CDR1 MNHEY and CDR2 SMNVEV (reference sequence). This chain's CDR3 is CASSWGRGRTEAFF. The CDR3 DNA reads TGTGCCAGCAGTTGGGGCAGGGGACGCACTGAAGCTTTCTTT.

The rearrangement uses TRBV18 and TRBJ1-6; D is unclear. The length of the CDR3 is 14 residues. Germline loops: CDR1 KGHSH, CDR2 LQKENI. Between the trimmed V and J ends, which lost 5 bases and 0 bases, there was a span of 5 bases. CDR3 loop: CASSSSSYNSPLHF. The CDR3 DNA is TGTGCCAGCTCATCGAGCTCCTATAATTCACCCCTCCACTTT.

The table lists this clone with a count of one. This chain uses TRBV7-9 with TRBJ2-1; maybe TRBD1 (6 bases). Per the germline V gene, CDR1 is SEHNR and CDR2 is FQNEAQ (reference sequence). The CDR3 has 18 residues. Trimming shortened V by 1 base and J by 5 bases, and 21 bases separated the two germline ends. CDR3 sequence (DNA): TGTGCCAGCAGCTTAGGGAATTTTAGACAGGCCAGGAACAATGAGCAGTTCTTC. It yields the protein CASSLGNFRQARNNEQFF.

The chain joins TRBV7-9 to TRBJ1-1, with a possible D match to TRBD1 (6 bases). Trimming took 2 bases from V and 9 from J, leaving 16 bases between them. CDR1 is SEHNR and CDR2 is FQNEAQ in the germline V gene (reference sequence). The CDR3 is 14 residues long. Here the CDR3 DNA reads TGTGCCAGCAGCTTATATCAGGGGCAGTCTAAAGCTTTCTTT. It encodes CASSLYQGQSKAFF.